The next 32 T cell receptor beta chains were all read from a single sample in a study of blood T cell repertoires in COVID-19. Generated by immunoSEQ multiplex PCR, the TCRdb table keeps only in-frame clones and is missing some. This sample has approximately 59,000 clones, with approximately 81% found just once. The sample taken for sequencing was peripheral blood. The receptor source for this set is a man aged 35 to 55 with active COVID-19.

This clone was seen once. CDR3 sequence (DNA): TGTGCCAGCAGCTTAACGGGGGGACTCCTGGGTGAGCAGTTCTTC. Residues: CASSLTGGLLGEQFF. This sequence joins TRBV7-3 and TRBJ2-1; tentatively, D is TRBD2 (6 bases). Germline-derived CDR1 and CDR2 are SGHTA and FQGTGA. This CDR3 region has 15 residues. V lost 0 bases, J lost 9 bases, and 15 bases lay in between.

This chain uses TRBV20-1 with TRBJ1-2, with TRBD1 matching 7 bases. J lost 1 base, V lost 3 bases, and 5 bases had no gene match. Germline-derived CDR1 and CDR2 are DFQATT and SNEGSKA (reference sequence). The CDR3 is made up of 14 amino acids. The CDR3 DNA is TGCAGTGCTAGTACGGGACAGATTAACTATGGCTACACCTTC. Translation gives CSASTGQINYGYTF.

V and J are TRBV30 and TRBJ1-1; 9 positions agree with TRBD1. The CDR3 totals 16 residues. Trimming cost V 2 bases and J 0 bases; bases outside gene matches: 7. Looked up from germline, CDR1 is GTSNPN and CDR2 is SVGIG (reference sequence). This CDR3 is CAWSPPRTGVNTEAFF. CDR3 DNA sequence: TGTGCCTGGAGTCCCCCAAGGACAGGGGTGAACACTGAAGCTTTCTTT.

The genes are TRBV27 and TRBJ1-2, with a weak D call TRBD1 (5 bases). Per germline, CDR1 MNHEY and CDR2 SMNVEV (reference sequence). V shed 3 bases and J shed 4 bases, with 15 bases lying between them. CDR3 length: 15 amino acids. In nucleotides, the CDR3 is TGTGCCAGCAGTTTGCGGCAGGGACTGCCCTATGGCTACACCTTC. Protein: CASSLRQGLPYGYTF.

The chain couples TRBV9 to TRBJ2-7; 8 nucleotides align to TRBD2. V lost 2 bases and J lost 5; bases outside the gene matches: 12. Per germline, CDR1 SGDLS and CDR2 YYNGEE. The CDR3 runs to 16 residues. CDR3 amino acids: CASSVLPGAGGNEQYF. CDR3 DNA: TGTGCCAGCAGCGTCCTCCCCGGGGCGGGGGGTAACGAGCAGTACTTC.

This clone is labeled medium-sized. This chain joins TRBV27 and TRBJ2-7; D possibly corresponds to TRBD2 (5 bases). The CDR3 covers 14 residues. The ends were cut back, 3 bases at V and 6 bases at J, with 15 bases in the middle. Germline CDR1 MNHEY, CDR2 SMNVEV (reference sequence). CDR3 sequence reads: CASSFATGFGEQYF. DNA for the CDR3: TGTGCCAGCAGTTTTGCGACGGGGTTTGGCGAGCAGTACTTC.

This clone has only one observation. The chain links TRBV11-2 to TRBJ2-7; TRBD1 aligns across 8 bases. The CDR3 spans 14 residues. Germline values: CDR1 SGHAT, CDR2 FQNNGV. Trimming removed 5 bases from V and 1 base from J; junction bases left unmatched: 4. CDR3 nucleotides: TGTGCCAGCAGCCGGACAGGGCGTTCCTACGAGCAGTACTTC. Translated, it gives CASSRTGRSYEQYF.

The V call is TRBV3-1 (or the pseudogene TRBV3-2), the J call TRBJ2-7; 9 bases line up with TRBD2. V trimming: 6 bases; J trimming: 1 base; junction bases outside the gene matches: 7. The CDR3 covers 15 residues. Germline-derived CDR1 and CDR2 are LGHDT and YNNKEL (reference sequence). The CDR3 loop is CASSRSGSGSYEQYF. The DNA for the CDR3 is TGTGCCAGCAGTCGTAGCGGGAGTGGGTCCTACGAGCAGTACTTC.

V gene TRBV27 combines with J gene TRBJ1-2; tentative D call: TRBD1 (6 bases). V dropped 5 bases and J dropped 4 bases, with 14 bases sitting between them. Per germline, CDR1 MNHEY and CDR2 SMNVEV (reference sequence). This CDR3 has 14 residues. The CDR3, as DNA: TGTGCCAGCAGTCCAACAGGGAATTCCTATGGCTACACCTTC. Amino acid sequence: CASSPTGNSYGYTF.

The chain employs TRBV24-1 and TRBJ1-2; D ambiguous. V gave up 3 bases and J gave up 4 bases, with 11 bases separating them. The CDR3 contains 14 residues. Germline loops: CDR1 KGHDR, CDR2 SFDVKD. The CDR3 DNA follows: TGTGCCACCAGTGATCCCTCGGGGAGCTATGGCTACACCTTC. Amino acids: CATSDPSGSYGYTF.

The chain has TRBV27 and TRBJ2-2; possible D gene TRBD1, 5 bases. Germline V lookup: CDR1 MNHEY, CDR2 SMNVEV (reference sequence). CDR3 length: 15 residues. V dropped 3 bases and J dropped 4 bases, with 12 bases sitting between them. CDR3 coding DNA: TGTGCCAGCAGTTTCAGGGATAAGAGCACCGGGGAGCTGTTTTTT. Translated: CASSFRDKSTGELFF.

The V gene is TRBV7-3, the J gene TRBJ2-3, with D unresolved. The CDR3 consists of 16 residues. Germline CDR1 reads SGHTA; CDR2 reads FQGTGA. V was clipped by 5 bases and J by 0 bases, with 15 bases between them. The CDR3 loop reads CASSPTPRHSTDTQYF. The CDR3 bases are TGTGCCAGCAGCCCAACGCCCCGACATAGCACAGATACGCAGTATTTT.

J is TRBJ2-3 and V is TRBV4-2, with 16 bases aligning to TRBD2. V trimming: 4 bases; J trimming: 0 bases; junction bases outside the gene matches: 16. Germline V gene sequence: CDR1 LGHNA, CDR2 YNFKEQ. There are 22 residues in the CDR3. CDR3 sequence reads: CASSLEGGLPGLAGGSTDTQYF. The CDR3 DNA sequence: TGTGCCAGCAGCCTAGAAGGAGGGCTACCGGGACTAGCGGGAGGGAGCACAGATACGCAGTATTTT.

CDR3 loop: CASSLSEATAGYTF. CDR3 DNA: TGTGCCAGCAGCCTATCGGAGGCAACCGCAGGCTACACCTTC. The genes are TRBV3-1 (or the pseudogene TRBV3-2) and TRBJ1-2, with D unresolved. From germline, CDR1 is LGHDT and CDR2 YNNKEL (reference sequence). Trimming stripped 4 bases from V and 8 bases from J, with 17 bases between. This CDR3 has 14 amino acids.

The sample holds one count of this clone. The chain employs TRBV9 and TRBJ1-1, with D maybe TRBD1 (6 bases). Per the germline V gene, CDR1 is SGDLS and CDR2 is YYNGEE. V was trimmed by 4 bases and J by 5 bases, leaving 18 bases between them. CDR3 size: 15 residues. The CDR3 DNA reads TGTGCCAGCAGCCCCTCGGGGGGCGGTGGAACTGAAGCTTTCTTT. Protein sequence: CASSPSGGGGTEAFF. Full variable domain (missing parts from reference TRBV9 and TRBJ1-1): DSGVTQTPKHLITATGQRVTLRCSPRSGDLSVYWYQQSLDQGLQFLIQYYNGEERAKGNILERFSAQQFPDLHSELNLSSLELGDSALYFCASSPSGGGGTEAFFGQGTRLTVV.

This chain links TRBV2 with TRBJ2-3, with 9 nucleotides matching TRBD2. The germline gives CDR1 SNHLY, CDR2 FYNNEI. Trimming removed 3 bases from V and 5 bases from J; junction bases left unmatched: 3. This CDR3 region has 14 residues. CDR3 in DNA: TGTGCCAGCAGTGAGACTAGCGGCGAAGATACGCAGTATTTT. Translation gives CASSETSGEDTQYF.

CDR3 nucleotides: TGTGCCAGCAGCGGTATATATCAGGGGGCTTTCTTT. Translation: CASSGIYQGAFF. The chain links TRBV2 to TRBJ1-1; maybe TRBD1 (6 bases). Deletions cut 6 bases from V and 11 bases from J, with 16 bases between. The CDR3 spans 12 residues. The germline gives CDR1 SNHLY, CDR2 FYNNEI.

The J gene is TRBJ2-7, the V gene TRBV3-1 (or the pseudogene TRBV3-2); 12 bases map to TRBD2. The germline CDR1 and CDR2 sequences are LGHDT and YNNKEL (reference sequence). Unmatched junction bases numbered 6, after V lost 5 bases and J lost 4 bases. The CDR3 extends over 15 amino acids. CDR3 nucleotides: TGTGCCAGCAGCGAGACTAGCGGGAGAGAGTACGAGCAGTACTTC. This translates into CASSETSGREYEQYF.

In its sample, this clone was seen once. The rearrangement joins TRBV7-9 to TRBJ1-1, with TRBD1 matching over 7 bases. Losses at the gene ends were 4 bases for V and 8 bases for J; bases not matched to a gene: 10. This CDR3 is built from 14 residues. Germline CDR1 is SEHNR and CDR2 is FQNEAQ (reference sequence). The CDR3 DNA reads TGTGCCAGCAGCTCGGGACAGACCCCCTCCGAAGCTTTCTTT. It translates to CASSSGQTPSEAFF.

V is TRBV20-1 and J is TRBJ2-7, with unresolved D. Trimming stripped 4 bases from V and 2 bases from J, with 3 bases between. The CDR3 length is 10 residues. Germline lookup yields CDR1 DFQATT and CDR2 SNEGSKA (reference sequence). CDR3 residues: CSAIAYEQYF. The CDR3 DNA follows: TGCAGTGCTATAGCCTACGAGCAGTACTTC.

This clone was observed once. V usage is TRBV20-1 and J usage is TRBJ1-2; D is uncertain. The CDR3 spans 11 residues. The germline gives CDR1 DFQATT, CDR2 SNEGSKA (reference sequence). Trimming pared 6 bases from V and 8 bases from J, leaving 13 bases between. CDR3 DNA: TGCAGTGCGGCCCTTTCGGAGGGCTACACCTTC. Amino acids: CSAALSEGYTF.

The chain's CDR3 is CASSFASKEDEQYF. DNA for the CDR3: TGCGCCAGCAGCTTCGCCTCGAAGGAGGACGAGCAGTACTTC. The chain uses TRBV5-1 and TRBJ2-7; D might be TRBD2 (5 bases). With 2 bases removed from V and 5 bases from J, the gap between germline ends came to 14 bases. There are 14 residues in the CDR3. Germline V gives CDR1 SGHRS, CDR2 YFSETQ.

The count of this clone is one. V gene TRBV2 combines with J gene TRBJ1-2; TRBD1 aligns across 7 bases. Trimming took 6 bases from V and 2 from J; bases not matched to a gene: 9. CDR1 and CDR2 (germline): SNHLY, FYNNEI. This CDR3 comprises 15 residues. The CDR3 sequence: CASRWGGTANYGYTF. The CDR3 region has the DNA TGTGCCAGCAGGTGGGGCGGGACAGCCAACTATGGCTACACCTTC.

This chain joins TRBV28 and TRBJ2-1, with D maybe TRBD2 (5 bases). Germline CDR1 is MDHEN and CDR2 is SYDVKM. Trimming removed 3 bases from V and 7 bases from J, with 22 bases in between. This CDR3 is 17 amino acids long. CDR3 residues: CASSFSRLGGGYNEQFF. CDR3 DNA: TGTGCCAGCAGTTTTAGTCGTCTCGGAGGAGGATATAATGAGCAGTTCTTC.

This chain joins TRBV9 and TRBJ1-3, with TRBD1 identical over 8 bases. Germline CDR1 and CDR2: SGDLS and YYNGEE. The CDR3 totals 16 residues. J lost 4 bases, V lost 3 bases, and 9 bases had no gene match. The CDR3 DNA follows: TGTGCCAGCAGCGCCCTTTCAGGGGGCCTAGGAAACACCATATATTTT. It codes for CASSALSGGLGNTIYF.

Concerning this clone: Additional DNA sequences in this sample encode the identical CDR3. The chain employs TRBV29-1 and TRBJ1-2; TRBD1 aligns across 8 bases. Germline trimming cut 4 bases from V and 3 bases from J; bases unmatched to any gene: 1. Germline V gene data show CDR1 as SQVTM and CDR2 as ANQGSEA. This CDR3 is built from 12 residues. The CDR3 DNA is TGCAGCGTTGGGGACAGGTACTATGGCTACACCTTC. It encodes CSVGDRYYGYTF.

This chain links TRBV28 with TRBJ1-4, with 9 bases aligning to TRBD1. The junction had 10 bases not matched to a gene; V was cut back by 6 bases and J by 5 bases. Germline lookup yields CDR1 MDHEN and CDR2 SYDVKM. The CDR3 is made up of 16 amino acids. Here the CDR3 reads CASRQPEGTGNEKLFF. The CDR3 region has the DNA TGTGCCAGCAGGCAACCGGAAGGGACAGGGAATGAAAAACTGTTTTTT. The whole variable domain, remainder taken from reference TRBV28 and TRBJ1-4, is DVKVTQSSRYLVKRTGEKVFLECVQDMDHENMFWYRQDPGLGLRLIYFSYDVKMKEKGDIPEGYSVSREKKERFSLILESASTNQTSMYLCASRQPEGTGNEKLFFGSGTQLSVL.

There are a few counts of this clone. The DNA of the CDR3 is TGTGCCTGGAACAGGGTGTCGGGATCACCCCTCCACTTT. This encodes CAWNRVSGSPLHF. This chain links TRBV30 with TRBJ1-6; D is perhaps TRBD1 (6 bases). The CDR3 runs 13 residues. V dropped 4 bases and J dropped 10 bases, with 14 bases sitting between them. Germline loops: CDR1 GTSNPN, CDR2 SVGIG (reference sequence).

The chain uses TRBV7-9 and TRBJ2-2; 10 positions match TRBD2. Per the germline V gene, CDR1 is SEHNR and CDR2 is FQNEAQ (reference sequence). Trimming took 6 bases from V and 8 from J; bases not matched to a gene: 12. CDR3 length: 16 amino acids. This chain's CDR3 is CASSSLSGRASGELFF. For the CDR3, the DNA is TGTGCCAGCAGTTCCCTGAGCGGGAGGGCCTCGGGGGAGCTGTTTTTT.

The chain has TRBV10-3 and TRBJ1-1; 8 nucleotides line up with TRBD1. CDR1 ENHRY and CDR2 SYGVKD come from the germline V gene. V trimming: 4 bases; J trimming: 3 bases; junction bases outside the gene matches: 7. There are 15 residues in the CDR3. CDR3 sequence (DNA): TGTGCCATCAGTGCAAGGGGCAGGGGGCACACTGAAGCTTTCTTT. Translation: CAISARGRGHTEAFF.

A few counts support this clone. The gene calls are TRBV2 and TRBJ1-2; TRBD1 might be the D (6 bases). Between the trimmed V and J ends, which lost 1 base and 8 bases, there was a span of 11 bases. The length of the CDR3 is 13 residues. Germline V gives CDR1 SNHLY, CDR2 FYNNEI. For the CDR3, the DNA is TGTGCCAGCAGTGAAGACAGGGTCTGGGGCTACACCTTC. Protein sequence: CASSEDRVWGYTF.

The gene calls are TRBV30 and TRBJ2-7, with TRBD2 matching 8 bases. V was clipped by 0 bases and J by 4 bases; unmatched bases: 14. CDR1 GTSNPN and CDR2 SVGIG come from the germline V gene (reference sequence). The CDR3 loop spans 17 amino acids. The CDR3 bases are TGTGCCTGGAGTGTATCTAGAACCGGGACTAGGTTTTACGAGCAGTACTTC. It encodes CAWSVSRTGTRFYEQYF. The whole variable domain, remainder taken from reference TRBV30 and TRBJ2-7, is SQTIHQWPATLVQPVGSPLSLECTVEGTSNPNLYWYRQAAGRGLQLLFYSVGIGQISSEVPQNLSASRPQDRQFILSSKKLLLSDSGFYLCAWSVSRTGTRFYEQYFGPGTRLTVT.